The clone carrying this TCR beta chain has ten or more counts. The antigen is unknown. These data originate in a study of CD8 T cells in ankylosing spondylitis. General study points: Within matched ankylosing spondylitis synovial fluid, disease-linked clones were reportedly significantly enriched. Roughly eight highly homologous variants formed a TCR beta motif that appeared characteristic of ankylosing spondylitis blood.

Making the TCR beta libraries involved quantitative 5'-RACE with molecular barcodes. TCRdb itself ran the 5' RACE reads through MiXCR, one entry per CDR3 protein. The table lists about 360,000 distinct CDR3 sequences, 20% to 25% of them singletons, with around 13% in the top ten. In germline, CDR1 is SQVTM, CDR2 ANQGSEA. The CDR3 is 17 amino acids. Germline trimming cut 3 bases from V and 0 bases from J; bases unmatched to any gene: 12. The chain employs TRBV29-1 and TRBJ2-3, with 7 bases aligning to TRBD2. Input material: blood, either unsorted or a sorted T cell fraction (not recorded which). The TCR comes from a male donor with ankylosing spondylitis or in good health (not recorded which). The CDR3 DNA is TGCAGCGTTGATACCCGAAGTTGGGGGGGGAGCACAGATACGCAGTATTTT. Its translation is CSVDTRSWGGSTDTQYF.